This T cell receptor (beta chain) was identified in a study of blood T cells in healthy people across ages. The use of a sample-barcoded 5' primer and a J-beta primer mix characterized a second PCR of about 7 to 12 cycles. A template-switch adaptor containing 12 random nucleotides labeled each cDNA molecule. Samples each returned at least 2.5 million CDR3-containing paired-end reads. TCRdb re-derived calls from the 5' RACE reads in MiXCR, one entry per CDR3 protein. The sample carries about 1.8 million distinct CDR3 sequences, roughly 50% recorded once. Whole-study results and caveats: It was held that the diversity estimates obtained from one million T cells were underestimates. Higher diversity and more naive CD4+ cells were features of long-lived donors, compared to aged donors.

V was clipped by 3 bases and J by 3 bases; unmatched bases: 9. This CDR3 is 17 amino acids long. This clonotype was counted a few times. Its antigen is undetermined. The specimen was blood. The chain links TRBV12-3 or TRBV12-4 to TRBJ2-7, with 12 nucleotides matching TRBD1. This clonotype was obtained from a woman between 40 and 55 years old in good health. The CDR3 DNA sequence: TGTGCCAGCAGTTTTTTCTCCCGGGACAGGGGGCTCTACGAGCAGTACTTC. This encodes CASSFFSRDRGLYEQYF.